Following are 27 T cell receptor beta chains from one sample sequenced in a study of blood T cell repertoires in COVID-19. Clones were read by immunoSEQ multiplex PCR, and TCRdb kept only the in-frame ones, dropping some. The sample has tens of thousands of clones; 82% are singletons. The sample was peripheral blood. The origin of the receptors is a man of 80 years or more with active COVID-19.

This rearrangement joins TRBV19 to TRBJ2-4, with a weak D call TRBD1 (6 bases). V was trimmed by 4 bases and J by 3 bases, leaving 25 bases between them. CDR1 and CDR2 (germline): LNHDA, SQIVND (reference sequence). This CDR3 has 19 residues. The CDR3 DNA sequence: TGTGCCAGTAGTACCGGTCAGGGGTATCCCCAGACACTCAAAAACATTCAGTACTTC. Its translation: CASSTGQGYPQTLKNIQYF. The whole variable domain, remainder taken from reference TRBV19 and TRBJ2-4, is DGGITQSPKYLFRKEGQNVTLSCEQNLNHDAMYWYRQDPGQGLRLIYYSQIVNDFQKGDIAEGYSVSREKKESFPLTVTSAQKNPTAFYLCASSTGQGYPQTLKNIQYFGAGTRLSVL.

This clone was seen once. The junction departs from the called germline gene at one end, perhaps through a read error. The CDR3 coding sequence is TGTGCTAGCAGCTTAGGGCTAGCGGGCAGCACCGGGGAGCTGTTTTTT. It encodes CASSLGLAGSTGELFF. The chain links TRBV7-7 to TRBJ2-2, with 8 bases that match TRBD2. The CDR3 has 16 residues. Germline CDR1 and CDR2: SSHAT and FNYEAQ (reference sequence).

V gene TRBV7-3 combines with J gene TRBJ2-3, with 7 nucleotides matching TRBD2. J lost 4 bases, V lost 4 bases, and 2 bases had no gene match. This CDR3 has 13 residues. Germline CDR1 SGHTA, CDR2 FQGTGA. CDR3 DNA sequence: TGTGCCAGCAGCTCAAGCGGGGCAGATACGCAGTATTTT. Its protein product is CASSSSGADTQYF. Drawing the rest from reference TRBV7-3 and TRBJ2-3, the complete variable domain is GAGVSQTPSNKVTEKGKYVELRCDPISGHTALYWYRQSLGQGPEFLIYFQGTGAADDSGLPNDRFFAVRPEGSVSTLKIQRTERGDSAVYLCASSSSGADTQYFGPGTRLTVL.

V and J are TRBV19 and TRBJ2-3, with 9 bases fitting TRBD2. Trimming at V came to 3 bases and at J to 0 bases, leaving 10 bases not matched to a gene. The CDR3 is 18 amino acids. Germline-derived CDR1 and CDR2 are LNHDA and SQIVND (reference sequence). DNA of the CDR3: TGTGCCAGTAGTATGGGGTTCAGCGGGGGGCTTAGCACAGATACGCAGTATTTT. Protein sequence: CASSMGFSGGLSTDTQYF.

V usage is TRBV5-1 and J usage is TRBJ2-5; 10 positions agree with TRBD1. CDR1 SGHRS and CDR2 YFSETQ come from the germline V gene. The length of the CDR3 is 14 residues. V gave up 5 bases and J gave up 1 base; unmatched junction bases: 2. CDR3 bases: TGCGCCAGCAGTTGGACAGGGGGCCAAGAGACCCAGTACTTC. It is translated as CASSWTGGQETQYF.

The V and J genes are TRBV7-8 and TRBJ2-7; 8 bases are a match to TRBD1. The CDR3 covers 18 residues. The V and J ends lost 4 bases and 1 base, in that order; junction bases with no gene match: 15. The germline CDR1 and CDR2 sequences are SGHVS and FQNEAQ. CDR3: CASSSRTGTVYQSYEQYF. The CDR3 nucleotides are TGTGCCAGCAGCTCACGGACAGGGACGGTATATCAGTCCTACGAGCAGTACTTC.

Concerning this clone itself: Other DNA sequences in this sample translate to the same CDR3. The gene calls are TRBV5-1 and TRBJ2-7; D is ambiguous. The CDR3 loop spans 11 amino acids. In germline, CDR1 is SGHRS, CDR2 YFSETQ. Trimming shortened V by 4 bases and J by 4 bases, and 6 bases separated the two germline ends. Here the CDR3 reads CASSTTYEQYF. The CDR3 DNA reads TGCGCCAGCAGCACCACATACGAGCAGTACTTC. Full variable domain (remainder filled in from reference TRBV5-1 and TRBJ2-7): KAGVTQTPRYLIKTRGQQVTLSCSPISGHRSVSWYQQTPGQGLQFLFEYFSETQRNKGNFPGRFSGRQFSNSRSEMNVSTLELGDSALYLCASSTTYEQYFGPGTRLTVT.

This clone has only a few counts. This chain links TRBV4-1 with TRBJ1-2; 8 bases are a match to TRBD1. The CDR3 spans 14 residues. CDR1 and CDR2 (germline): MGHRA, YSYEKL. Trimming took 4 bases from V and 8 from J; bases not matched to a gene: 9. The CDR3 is CASSLPGQDLGYTF. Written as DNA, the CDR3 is TGCGCCAGCAGCCTCCCGGGACAGGATCTCGGCTACACCTTC.

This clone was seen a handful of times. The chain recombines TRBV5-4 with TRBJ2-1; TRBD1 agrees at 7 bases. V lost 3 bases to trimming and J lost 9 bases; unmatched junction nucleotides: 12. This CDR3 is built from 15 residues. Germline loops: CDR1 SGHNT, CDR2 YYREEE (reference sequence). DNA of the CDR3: TGTGCCAGCAGCTCCGGACAGGACCATGGGCGTGAGCAGTTCTTC. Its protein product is CASSSGQDHGREQFF. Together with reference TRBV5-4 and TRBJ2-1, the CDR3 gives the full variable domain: ETGVTQSPTHLIKTRGQQVTLRCSSQSGHNTVSWYQQALGQGPQFIFQYYREEENGRGNFPPRFSGLQFPNYSSELNVNALELDDSALYLCASSSGQDHGREQFFGPGTRLTVL.

The CDR3 DNA reads TGTGCCAGCAGCCAAGGGGTCCCAGGCATGAACACTGAAGCTTTCTTT. Protein product: CASSQGVPGMNTEAFF. The chain has TRBV3-1 (or the pseudogene TRBV3-2) and TRBJ1-1; D not resolved. The CDR3 covers 16 residues. The germline V gene has CDR1 LGHDT and CDR2 YNNKEL (reference sequence). Trimming removed 1 base at V and 0 bases at J, with 12 bases between.

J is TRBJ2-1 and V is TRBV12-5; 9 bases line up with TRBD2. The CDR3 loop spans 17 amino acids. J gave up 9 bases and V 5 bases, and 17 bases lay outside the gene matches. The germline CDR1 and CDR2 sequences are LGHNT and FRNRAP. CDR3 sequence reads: CASGPPSTSGSRGEQFF. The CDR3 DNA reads TGTGCTAGTGGTCCCCCTTCGACTAGCGGCTCCCGTGGTGAGCAGTTCTTC.

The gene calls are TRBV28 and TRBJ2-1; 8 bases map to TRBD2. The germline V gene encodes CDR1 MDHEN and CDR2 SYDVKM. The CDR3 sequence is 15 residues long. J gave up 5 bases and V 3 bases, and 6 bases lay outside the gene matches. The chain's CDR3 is CASSLAIAGNNEQFF. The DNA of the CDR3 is TGTGCCAGCAGTTTGGCAATAGCGGGAAACAATGAGCAGTTCTTC.

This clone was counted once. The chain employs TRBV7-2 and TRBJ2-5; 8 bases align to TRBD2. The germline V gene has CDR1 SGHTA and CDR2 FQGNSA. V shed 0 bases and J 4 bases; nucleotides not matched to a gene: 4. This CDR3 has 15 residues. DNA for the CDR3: TGTGCCAGCAGCTTAGCACGGGGGGGGGCAGAGACCCAGTACTTC. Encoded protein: CASSLARGGAETQYF.

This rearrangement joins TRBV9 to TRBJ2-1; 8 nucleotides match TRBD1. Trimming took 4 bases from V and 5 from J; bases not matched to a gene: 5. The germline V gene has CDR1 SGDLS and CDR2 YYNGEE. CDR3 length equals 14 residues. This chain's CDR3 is CASSRDRTNNEQFF. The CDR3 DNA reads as TGTGCCAGCAGCCGGGACAGGACGAACAATGAGCAGTTCTTC.

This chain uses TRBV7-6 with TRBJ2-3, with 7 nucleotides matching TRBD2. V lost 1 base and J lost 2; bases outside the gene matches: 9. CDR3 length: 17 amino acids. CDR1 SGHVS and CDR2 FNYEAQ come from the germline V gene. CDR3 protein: CASSLGTPSGNTDTQYF. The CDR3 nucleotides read TGTGCCAGCAGCTTAGGCACCCCTAGCGGTAACACAGATACGCAGTATTTT.

For the CDR3, the DNA is TGTGCCAGCAGTCTCGCCGTCAGGGGAATATATGGCTACACCTTC. Its translation is CASSLAVRGIYGYTF. The chain carries TRBV6-6 and TRBJ1-2; maybe TRBD1 (6 bases). The germline V gene has CDR1 MNHNY and CDR2 SVGAGI (reference sequence). The CDR3 extends over 15 amino acids. Trimming pared 5 bases from V and 5 bases from J, leaving 18 bases between.

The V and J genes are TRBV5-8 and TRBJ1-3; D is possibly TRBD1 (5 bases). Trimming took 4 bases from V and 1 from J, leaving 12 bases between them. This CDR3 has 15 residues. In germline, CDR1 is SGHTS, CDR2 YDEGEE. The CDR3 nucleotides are TGTGCCAGCAGCCCGGCGGGACGGTCTGGAAACACCATATATTTT. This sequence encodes CASSPAGRSGNTIYF.

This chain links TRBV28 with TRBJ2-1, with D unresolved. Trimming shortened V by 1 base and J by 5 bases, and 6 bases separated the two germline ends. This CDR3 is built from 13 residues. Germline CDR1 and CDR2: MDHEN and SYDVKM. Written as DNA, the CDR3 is TGTGCCAGCAGTTTATCCAGAAACAATGAGCAGTTCTTC. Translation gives CASSLSRNNEQFF.

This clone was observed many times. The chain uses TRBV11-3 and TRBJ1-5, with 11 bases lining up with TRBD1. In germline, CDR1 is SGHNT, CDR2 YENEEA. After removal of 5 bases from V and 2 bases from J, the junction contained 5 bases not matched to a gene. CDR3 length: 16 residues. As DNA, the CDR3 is TGTGCCAGCAGCCTGCCGGGACAGGGGGGCAATCAGCCCCAGCATTTT. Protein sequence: CASSLPGQGGNQPQHF.

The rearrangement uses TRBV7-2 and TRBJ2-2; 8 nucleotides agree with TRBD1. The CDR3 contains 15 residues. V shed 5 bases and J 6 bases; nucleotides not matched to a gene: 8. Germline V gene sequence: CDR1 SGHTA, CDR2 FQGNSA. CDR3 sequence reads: CASSPRTGMAGELFF. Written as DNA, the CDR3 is TGTGCCAGCAGCCCTCGGACAGGGATGGCCGGGGAGCTGTTTTTT.

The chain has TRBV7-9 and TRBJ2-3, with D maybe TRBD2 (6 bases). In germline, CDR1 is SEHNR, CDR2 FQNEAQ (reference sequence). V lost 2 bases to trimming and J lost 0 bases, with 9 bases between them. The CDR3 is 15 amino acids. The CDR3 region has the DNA TGTGCCAGCAGCTTAAACGGGGGAAGCACAGATACGCAGTATTTT. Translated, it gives CASSLNGGSTDTQYF.

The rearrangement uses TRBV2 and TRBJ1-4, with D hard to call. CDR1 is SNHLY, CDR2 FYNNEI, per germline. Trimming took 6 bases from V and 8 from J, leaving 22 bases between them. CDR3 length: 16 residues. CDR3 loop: CASRYLGRTPGEKLFF. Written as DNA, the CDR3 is TGTGCCAGCAGGTATCTCGGGCGCACGCCGGGGGAAAAACTGTTTTTT. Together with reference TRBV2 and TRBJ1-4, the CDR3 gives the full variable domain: EPEVTQTPSHQVTQMGQEVILRCVPISNHLYFYWYRQILGQKVEFLVSFYNNEISEKSEIFDDQFSVERPDGSNFTLKIRSTKLEDSAMYFCASRYLGRTPGEKLFFGSGTQLSVL.

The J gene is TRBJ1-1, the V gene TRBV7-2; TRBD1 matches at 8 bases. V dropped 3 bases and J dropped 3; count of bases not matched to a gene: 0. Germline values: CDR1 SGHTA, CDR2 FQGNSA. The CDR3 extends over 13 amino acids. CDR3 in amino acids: CASSLTGDTEAFF. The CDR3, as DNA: TGTGCCAGCAGCTTGACAGGGGACACTGAAGCTTTCTTT.

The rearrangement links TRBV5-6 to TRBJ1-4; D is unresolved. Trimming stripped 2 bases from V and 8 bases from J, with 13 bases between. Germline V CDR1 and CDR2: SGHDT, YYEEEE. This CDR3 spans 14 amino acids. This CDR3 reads CASSFGGSPEKLFF. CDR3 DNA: TGTGCCAGCAGCTTCGGCGGTTCTCCCGAAAAACTGTTTTTT.

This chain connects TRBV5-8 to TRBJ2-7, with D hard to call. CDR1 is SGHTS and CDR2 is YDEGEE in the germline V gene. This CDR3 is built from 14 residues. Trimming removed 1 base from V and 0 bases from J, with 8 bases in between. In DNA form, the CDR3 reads TGTGCCAGCAGCTTGCTCCGGGTCTCCTACGAGCAGTACTTC. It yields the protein CASSLLRVSYEQYF.

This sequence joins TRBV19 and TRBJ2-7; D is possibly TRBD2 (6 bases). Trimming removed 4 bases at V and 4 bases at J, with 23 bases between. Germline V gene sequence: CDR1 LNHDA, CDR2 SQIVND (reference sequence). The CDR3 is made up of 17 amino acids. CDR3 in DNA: TGTGCCAGTAGTAAGGGTTTTGCGCGGGGCGGCCTTTACGAGCAGTACTTC. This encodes CASSKGFARGGLYEQYF. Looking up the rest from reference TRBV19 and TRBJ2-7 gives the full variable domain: DGGITQSPKYLFRKEGQNVTLSCEQNLNHDAMYWYRQDPGQGLRLIYYSQIVNDFQKGDIAEGYSVSREKKESFPLTVTSAQKNPTAFYLCASSKGFARGGLYEQYFGPGTRLTVT.

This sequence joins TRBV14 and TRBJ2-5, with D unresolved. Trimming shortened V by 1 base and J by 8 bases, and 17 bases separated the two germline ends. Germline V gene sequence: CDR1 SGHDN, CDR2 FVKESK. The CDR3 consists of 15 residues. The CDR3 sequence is CASSQGLTGGVTQYF. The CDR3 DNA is TGTGCCAGCAGCCAAGGACTTACCGGTGGAGTCACCCAGTACTTC.